This TCR beta chain came from a study of cytomegalovirus exposure and HLA in healthy donors listed by TCRdb under 2017. With regard to the full study: The roughly 700 repertoires of the first cohort and the 95 to 150 validation repertoires were produced on the same platform, according to a later analysis. The study was designed to test whether signatures of past pathogen exposure could be identified by cataloging public T cell receptors. Besides the first cohort of hundreds of subjects, a separate validation cohort made up of 90 to 150 different subjects was used. High-throughput TCR immunosequencing, statistical association of individual TCRs with disease status, and machine learning were combined to predict cytomegalovirus infection status. What the work shows at the level of the full study, not this receptor alone: All 120 or so repertoires were used to score co-occurrence in the validation cohort in a later analysis, because that analysis had no HLA typing for the cohort. While some public TCRs were present in many individuals, most TCR sequences turned up only very rarely across donors. The authors suggested that the approach could potentially be extended to other disease states and immunological phenotypes. Cytomegalovirus status was reported to be diagnosed by the classifier with high specificity and sensitivity in both the original and validation cohorts. A few of the identified cytomegalovirus-associated TCR beta chains were confirmed in vitro to be specific for cytomegalovirus antigens. In the study, 164 TCR beta chains were listed as associated with cytomegalovirus. A later analysis found that TCRs clustered in the first cohort also tended to co-occur in the 120 validation repertoires, with 90% to 95% of cluster scores above 0.

With regard to this clone: The antigen it recognizes is unknown. No per-base quality is available; no much larger clone lies one base away.

Separate from the roughly 630-subject first cohort, the validation cohort of about 120 subjects was the group to which the donors belonged. The library was built by means of the immunoSEQ multiplex PCR assay. From the authors' description of their analysis: A statistical classification framework was developed to diagnose cytomegalovirus status using the catalog of TCR beta chain sequences. Sourced from immuneACCESS, this table was stored by TCRdb with only in-frame sequences that have V and J called. A share of the clones is absent; for the studies checked, an unresolved V gene accounts for under half, and the remainder has no known explanation. V and J calls and clone size follow that table, whereas D and trimming were derived from the DNA. Here the sample has some 130,000 clones; around 80% occur a single time. Of the sample, less than 35% is held by the ten largest clones. The germline V gene gives CDR1 as SNHLY and CDR2 as FYNNEI. Germline trimming: 6 bases from V, 6 bases from J; junction bases outside gene matches: 13. The CDR3 sequence holds 15 residues, the cysteine and phenylalanine included. Only CDR3 DNA remains: 45 bases, in frame from the first base.

The chain uses TRBV2 and TRBJ1-1; TRBD1 fits 7 bases in the junction. The clonotype comes from a man aged 25 to 40 in good health and CMV-seropositive. Specimen: PBMCs. The base sequence is TGTGCCAGCAGGCCGGCGACAGGGAGTGGGGCTGAAGCTTTCTTT. Translated, this is CASRPATGSGAEAFF. The full variable domain, with segments outside the CDR3 supplied by the reference TRBV2 and TRBJ1-1 proteins, appears as EPEVTQTPSHQVTQMGQEVILRCVPISNHLYFYWYRQILGQKVEFLVSFYNNEISEKSEIFDDQFSVERPDGSNFTLKIRSTKLEDSAMYFCASRPATGSGAEAFFGQGTRLTVV.